This TCR beta chain was recorded in a study of high-grade serous ovarian cancer treatment subgroups. On the study more broadly: Samples averaged approximately 13,000 reads and several thousand unique TCR beta rearrangements. General observations from the study: CDR1 and CDR2 were left unanalyzed; analyses focused on CDR3. Clonal relatedness tracked neoantigen level, and by trend copy number and mutation load. Repertoire similarity ranged roughly 0.1 to 0.79 between tumors of one patient.

Here immunoSEQ multiplex PCR was the method, and the copy in TCRdb shows in-frame clones only, minus some. This table has over 14,000 clones, about 86% appearing once. V lost 4 bases to trimming and J lost 2 bases; unmatched junction nucleotides: 3. This CDR3 region has 14 residues. Germline V gene lookup returns CDR1 SGDLS and CDR2 YYNGEE. This clone is a singleton in its sample. Its matching antigen is unknown. Tumor samples were taken before definitive surgery or chemotherapy. This chain links TRBV9 with TRBJ1-3; TRBD1 agrees at 7 bases. This receptor was obtained from a human donor with high-grade serous ovarian cancer. The sequencing input was tumor tissue. The CDR3 protein is CASSPGTAGNTIYF. In DNA form, the CDR3 reads TGTGCCAGCAGCCCAGGGACAGCTGGAAACACCATATATTTT.